The TCR beta chain under discussion was sequenced for a study of shared clonotypes between healthy human individuals. As for the study in general: Three plates each covered CD4 naive and memory; CD8 naive two, CD8 memory one. Study-wide results and limits: Naive CD4 clonotypes were shared across a handful of donors at around 5.4%. Among donors, the sharing of clonotypes was expected to be influenced by sequencing depth. It was the non-shared clonotypes that had lower generation probabilities than clonotypes shared by all four donors.

Sequencing was performed with immunoSEQ multiplex PCR; in TCRdb, only in-frame clones are kept and a portion is missing. The data contain millions of clones, about 92% of them singletons. Germline assignment: CDR1 SSHAT and CDR2 FNYEAQ (reference sequence). The CDR3 spans 13 residues. In regard to this clone: What it binds is not known. Germline is not matched at one junction end, which may reflect a read error.

The sequenced sample consisted of naive CD4+ T cells sorted from blood. The subset: CD45RA+ positively selected. This clonotype originated in a young man in good health. This chain uses TRBV7-7 with TRBJ2-5; D call uncertain. CDR3 region: CASSLWSEETQYF. In DNA form, the CDR3 reads TGTGCTAGCAGCTTATGGTCGGAAGAGACCCAGTACTTC.